Listed below are T cell receptor beta chains from one sample, sequenced in a study of T cell responses to AZD1222 COVID-19 vaccine. Assay used: immunoSEQ multiplex PCR; TCRdb lists only in-frame clones, some missing. The table includes 100,000 or so clones, approximately 88% detected once. Sequences were derived from peripheral blood, sampled on day 0 of AZD1222 vaccination. The receptors here all came from an adult in good health. CDR3s include the opening cysteine and the closing phenylalanine or tryptophan. The D gene is left open where the match is weak. Not every row has a clone size; where given, it reads once, few, many or a size class.

CDR3 protein,CDR3 DNA,J gene,V gene,D gene,clone size
CASYGGIIYEQYF,TGTGCCAGCTACGGGGGAATTATCTACGAGCAGTACTTC,TRBJ2-7,TRBV28,-,-
CASSPGRNSYEQYF,TGCGCCAGCAGCCCTGGGCGGAACTCCTACGAGCAGTACTTC,TRBJ2-7,TRBV5-1,-,-
CASSEDIRGGRDEQFF,TGTGCCAGCAGTGAGGATATTCGTGGAGGACGGGATGAGCAGTTCTTC,TRBJ2-1,TRBV6-1,-,once
CASSLNSYNEQFF,TGCGCCAGCAGCTTGAACAGCTACAATGAGCAGTTCTTC,TRBJ2-1,TRBV5-1,-,-
CASSLAGASYNEQFF,TGTGCCAGCAGCCTAGCGGGGGCCTCCTACAATGAGCAGTTCTTC,TRBJ2-1,TRBV7-2,TRBD2,-
CASSESKDRGHTDTQYF,TGTGCCAGCAGTGAATCTAAGGACAGAGGCCACACAGATACGCAGTATTTT,TRBJ2-3,TRBV25-1,-,-
CASSSPGYNEQFF,TGTGCCAGCAGCTCCCCAGGTTACAATGAGCAGTTCTTC,TRBJ2-1,TRBV7-9,-,-
CASSEHYEQYF,TGTGCCAGCAGTGAACACTACGAGCAGTACTTC,TRBJ2-7,TRBV6-1,-,-
CASSDRVTGELFF,TGTGCCAGCAGTGACAGGGTCACCGGGGAGCTGTTTTTT,TRBJ2-2,TRBV6-6,TRBD1,once
CASSQVQGGGEAFF,TGCGCCAGCAGCCAGGTTCAGGGAGGCGGGGAAGCTTTCTTT,TRBJ1-1,TRBV4-1,-,-
CASSVGLAQETQYF,TGTGCCAGCAGCGTAGGGCTAGCCCAAGAGACCCAGTACTTC,TRBJ2-5,TRBV9,-,-
CASSVGQAAYEQYF,TGTGCCAGCAGCGTTGGACAGGCTGCCTACGAGCAGTACTTC,TRBJ2-7,TRBV9,TRBD1,-
CASTPVQDSGLQPQHF,TGTGCCAGCACCCCGGTGCAGGACAGTGGTCTTCAGCCCCAGCATTTT,TRBJ1-5,TRBV9,-,-
CASSLEGTSGAGTDTQYF,TGTGCCAGCAGCTTAGAAGGGACTAGCGGGGCTGGCACAGATACGCAGTATTTT,TRBJ2-3,TRBV13,TRBD2,-
CASSSSRDKTYEQYF,TGTGCCAGCAGCTCATCACGGGACAAGACCTACGAGCAGTACTTC,TRBJ2-7,TRBV11-3,-,-
CASSYGTGASPLHF,TGTGCCAGCAGTTATGGGACAGGGGCTTCACCCCTCCACTTT,TRBJ1-6,TRBV28,TRBD1,-
CASSIWATNSPLHF,TGTGCCAGTAGTATCTGGGCCACCAATTCACCCCTCCACTTT,TRBJ1-6,TRBV19,-,-
CATSDSVKASTDTQYF,TGTGCCACCAGTGATTCTGTAAAAGCTAGCACAGATACGCAGTATTTT,TRBJ2-3,TRBV24-1,-,once
CASSWEQGNEQFF,TGTGCCAGCAGCTGGGAACAGGGCAATGAGCAGTTCTTC,TRBJ2-1,TRBV11-2,-,-
CASSGNRGSYEQYF,TGTGCCAGCAGTGGGAACAGGGGATCCTACGAGCAGTACTTC,TRBJ2-7,TRBV2,TRBD1,-
CASTPSMRGVYNEQFF,TGTGCCAGCACCCCTTCGATGCGGGGGGTCTACAATGAGCAGTTCTTC,TRBJ2-1,TRBV5-5,TRBD2,-
CASSLGLTSGTEQYF,TGTGCCAGCAGCTTGGGATTGACTAGCGGGACCGAGCAGTACTTC,TRBJ2-7,TRBV5-6,TRBD2,-